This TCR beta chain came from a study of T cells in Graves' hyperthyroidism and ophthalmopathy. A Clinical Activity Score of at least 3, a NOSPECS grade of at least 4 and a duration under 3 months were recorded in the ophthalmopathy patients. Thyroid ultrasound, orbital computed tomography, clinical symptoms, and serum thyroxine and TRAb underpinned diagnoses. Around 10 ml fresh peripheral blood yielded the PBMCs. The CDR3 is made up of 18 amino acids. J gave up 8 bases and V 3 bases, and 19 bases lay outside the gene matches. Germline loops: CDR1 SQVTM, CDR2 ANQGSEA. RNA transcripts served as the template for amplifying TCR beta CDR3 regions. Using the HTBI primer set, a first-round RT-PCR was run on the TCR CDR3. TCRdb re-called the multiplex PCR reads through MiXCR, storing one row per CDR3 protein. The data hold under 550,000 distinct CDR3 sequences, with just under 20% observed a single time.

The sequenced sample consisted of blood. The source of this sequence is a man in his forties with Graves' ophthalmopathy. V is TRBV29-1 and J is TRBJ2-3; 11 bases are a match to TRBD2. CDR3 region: CSVDGLAGGWGAIGTQYF. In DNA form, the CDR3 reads TGCAGCGTTGATGGTCTAGCGGGGGGATGGGGAGCAATTGGTACGCAGTATTTT.